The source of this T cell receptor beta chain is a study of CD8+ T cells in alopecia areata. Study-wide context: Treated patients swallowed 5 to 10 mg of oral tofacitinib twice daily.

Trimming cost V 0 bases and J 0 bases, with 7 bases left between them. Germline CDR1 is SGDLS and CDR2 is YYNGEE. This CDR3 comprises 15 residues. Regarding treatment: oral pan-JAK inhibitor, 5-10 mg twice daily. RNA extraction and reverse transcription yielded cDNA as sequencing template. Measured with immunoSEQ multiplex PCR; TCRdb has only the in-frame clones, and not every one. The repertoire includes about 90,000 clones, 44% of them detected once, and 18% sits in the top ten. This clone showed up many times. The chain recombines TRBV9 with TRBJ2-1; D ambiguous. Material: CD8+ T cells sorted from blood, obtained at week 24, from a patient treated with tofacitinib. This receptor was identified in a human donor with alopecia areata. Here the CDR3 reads CASSVAGYSYNEQFF. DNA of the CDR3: TGTGCCAGCAGCGTAGCCGGATACTCCTACAATGAGCAGTTCTTC.